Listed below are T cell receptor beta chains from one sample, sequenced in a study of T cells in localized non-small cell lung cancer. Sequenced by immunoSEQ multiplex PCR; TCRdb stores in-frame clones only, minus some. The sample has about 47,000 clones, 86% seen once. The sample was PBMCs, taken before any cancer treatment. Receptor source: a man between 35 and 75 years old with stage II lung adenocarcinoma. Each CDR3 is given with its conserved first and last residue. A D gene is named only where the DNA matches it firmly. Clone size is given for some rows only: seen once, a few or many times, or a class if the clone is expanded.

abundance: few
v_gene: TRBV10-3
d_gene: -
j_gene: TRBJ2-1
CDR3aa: CAISESRGGQQFF
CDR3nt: TGTGCCATCAGTGAGTCGAGGGGGGGACAGCAGTTCTTC

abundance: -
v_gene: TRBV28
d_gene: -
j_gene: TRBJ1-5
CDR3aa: CASSSFRDDQPQHF
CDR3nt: TGTGCCAGCAGTTCTTTCCGGGACGACCAGCCCCAGCATTTT

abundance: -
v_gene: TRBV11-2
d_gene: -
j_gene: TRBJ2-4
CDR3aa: CASSSQGTGGNIQYF
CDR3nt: TGTGCCAGCAGCTCTCAAGGAACAGGAGGGAACATTCAGTACTTC

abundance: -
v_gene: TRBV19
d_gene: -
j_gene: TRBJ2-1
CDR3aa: CASSGPSSYNEQFF
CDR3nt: TGTGCCAGTAGCGGTCCGAGCTCCTACAATGAGCAGTTCTTC

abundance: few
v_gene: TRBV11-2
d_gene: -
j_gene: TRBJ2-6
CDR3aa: CASSLERSGANVLTF
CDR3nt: TGTGCCAGCAGCTTAGAGCGGAGTGGGGCCAACGTCCTGACTTTC

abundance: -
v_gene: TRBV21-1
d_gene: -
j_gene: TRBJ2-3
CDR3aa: CASSKAVAGDTQYF
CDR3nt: TGTGCCAGCAGCAAAGCGGTTGCAGGAGATACGCAGTATTTT

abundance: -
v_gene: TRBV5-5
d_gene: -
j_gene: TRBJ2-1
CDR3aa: CASSFCLSYNEQFF
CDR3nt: TGTGCCAGCAGCTTTTGCCTCTCCTACAATGAGCAGTTCTTC

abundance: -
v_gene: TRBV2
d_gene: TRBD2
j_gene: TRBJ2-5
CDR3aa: CASSFSPLAGEETQYF
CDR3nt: TGTGCCAGCAGTTTCTCCCCCTTAGCGGGGGAAGAGACCCAGTACTTC

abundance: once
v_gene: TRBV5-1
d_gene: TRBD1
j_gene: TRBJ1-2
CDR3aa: CASSLGQGGYGYTF
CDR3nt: TGCGCCAGCAGCTTAGGACAGGGGGGCTATGGCTACACCTTC

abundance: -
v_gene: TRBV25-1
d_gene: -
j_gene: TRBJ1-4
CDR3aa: CASKKTGREKLFF
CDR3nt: TGTGCCAGCAAAAAGACGGGGAGGGAAAAACTGTTTTTT

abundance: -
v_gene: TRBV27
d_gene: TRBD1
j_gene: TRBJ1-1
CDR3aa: CASSSISQGALNTEAFF
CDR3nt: TGTGCCAGCAGTTCAATCAGTCAGGGGGCGCTGAACACTGAAGCTTTCTTT

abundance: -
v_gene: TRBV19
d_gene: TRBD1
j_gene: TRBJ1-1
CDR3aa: CASSMGQRQGPSRAFF
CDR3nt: TGTGCCAGTAGTATGGGTCAGCGACAGGGGCCATCGCGGGCTTTCTTT

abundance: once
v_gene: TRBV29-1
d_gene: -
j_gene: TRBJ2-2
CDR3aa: CSVVPAGGGELFF
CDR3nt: TGCAGCGTTGTTCCGGCAGGAGGGGGGGAGCTGTTTTTT

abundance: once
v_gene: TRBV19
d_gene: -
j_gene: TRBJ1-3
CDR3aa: CASSIWGSAGNTIYF
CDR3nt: TGTGCCAGTAGTATATGGGGGTCAGCGGGCAACACCATATATTTT

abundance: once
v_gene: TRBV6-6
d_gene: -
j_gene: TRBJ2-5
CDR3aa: CASSRINQETQYF
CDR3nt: TGTGCCAGCAGTCGGATAAACCAAGAGACCCAGTACTTC

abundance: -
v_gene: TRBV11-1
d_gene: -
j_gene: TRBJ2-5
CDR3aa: CASSWEGQHQETQYF
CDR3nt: TGTGCCAGCAGCTGGGAGGGACAGCACCAAGAGACCCAGTACTTC

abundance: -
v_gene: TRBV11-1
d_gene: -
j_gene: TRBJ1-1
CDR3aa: CASSVSSGNTEAFF
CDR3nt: TGTGCCAGCAGCGTTAGCTCTGGGAACACTGAGGCTTTCTTT

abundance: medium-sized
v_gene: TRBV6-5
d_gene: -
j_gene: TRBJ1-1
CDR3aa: CASSYSGRASVGAFF
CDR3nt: TGTGCCAGCAGTTACTCGGGCAGGGCGTCGGTTGGAGCTTTCTTT

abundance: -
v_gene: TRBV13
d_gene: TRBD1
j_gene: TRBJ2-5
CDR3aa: CASSSGDREGQETQYF
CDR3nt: TGTGCCAGCAGCTCTGGGGACAGGGAAGGGCAAGAGACCCAGTACTTC

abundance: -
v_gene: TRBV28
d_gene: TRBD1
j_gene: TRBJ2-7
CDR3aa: CASSPTLLTGEPNEGAYEQYF
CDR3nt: TGTGCCAGCAGTCCAACACTTCTGACAGGGGAGCCTAACGAGGGGGCCTACGAGCAGTACTTC

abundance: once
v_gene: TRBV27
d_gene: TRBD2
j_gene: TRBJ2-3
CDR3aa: CASSSWTSGGAGVKYF
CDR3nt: TGTGCCAGCAGTTCATGGACTAGCGGGGGGGCCGGGGTAAAGTATTTT

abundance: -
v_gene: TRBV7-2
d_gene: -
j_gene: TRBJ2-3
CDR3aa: CASSLRTSTDTQYF
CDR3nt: TGTGCCAGTTCACTAAGGACTAGCACAGATACGCAGTATTTT

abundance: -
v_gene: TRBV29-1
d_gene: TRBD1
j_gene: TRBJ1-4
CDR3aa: CSVAGQGEEKLFF
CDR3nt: TGCAGCGTAGCGGGACAGGGGGAAGAAAAACTGTTTTTT

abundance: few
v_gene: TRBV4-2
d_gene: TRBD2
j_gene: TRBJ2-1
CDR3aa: CASSQDTSRGLAGGTSYNEQFF
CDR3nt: TGTGCCAGCAGCCAAGATACGAGTCGGGGACTAGCGGGGGGCACTTCCTACAATGAGCAGTTCTTC

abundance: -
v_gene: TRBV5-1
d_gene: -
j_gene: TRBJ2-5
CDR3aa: CASSLLSRRETQYF
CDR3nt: TGCGCCAGCAGCTTGCTCTCTAGGCGAGAGACCCAGTACTTC

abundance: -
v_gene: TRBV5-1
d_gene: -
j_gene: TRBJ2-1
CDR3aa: CASSLDHGLYNEQFF
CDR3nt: TGCGCCAGCAGCTTGGATCATGGCCTCTACAATGAGCAGTTCTTC

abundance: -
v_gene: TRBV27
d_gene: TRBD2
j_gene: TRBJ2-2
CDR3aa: CASSSGGTGELFF
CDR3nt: TGTGCCAGCAGTTCGGGGGGCACCGGGGAGCTGTTTTTT

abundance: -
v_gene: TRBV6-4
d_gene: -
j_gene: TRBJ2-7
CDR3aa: CASSEGGDRSSYEQYF
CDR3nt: TGTGCCAGCAGTGAGGGGGGGGACAGGAGCTCCTACGAGCAGTACTTC

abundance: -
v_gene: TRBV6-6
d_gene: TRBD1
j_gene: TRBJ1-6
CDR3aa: CASSSGQGSSPLHF
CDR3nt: TGTGCCAGCAGTTCGGGACAGGGCAGCTCACCCCTCCACTTT

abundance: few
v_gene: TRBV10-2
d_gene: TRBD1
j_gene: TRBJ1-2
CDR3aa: CASSTRGQEANYGYTF
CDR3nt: TGCGCCAGCAGTACCCGAGGACAGGAAGCTAACTATGGCTACACCTTC

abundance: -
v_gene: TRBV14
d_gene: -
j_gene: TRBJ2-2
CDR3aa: CASSQGGNTGELFF
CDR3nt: TGTGCCAGCAGCCAAGGAGGGAACACCGGGGAGCTGTTTTTT

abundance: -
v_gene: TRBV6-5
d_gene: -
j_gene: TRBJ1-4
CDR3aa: CASSYVSNEKLFF
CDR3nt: TGTGCCAGCAGTTACGTGTCTAATGAAAAACTGTTTTTT

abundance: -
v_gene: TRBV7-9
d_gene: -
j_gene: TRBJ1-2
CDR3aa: CASSLAQNYGYTF
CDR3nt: TGTGCCAGCAGCTTAGCCCAGAACTATGGCTACACCTTC